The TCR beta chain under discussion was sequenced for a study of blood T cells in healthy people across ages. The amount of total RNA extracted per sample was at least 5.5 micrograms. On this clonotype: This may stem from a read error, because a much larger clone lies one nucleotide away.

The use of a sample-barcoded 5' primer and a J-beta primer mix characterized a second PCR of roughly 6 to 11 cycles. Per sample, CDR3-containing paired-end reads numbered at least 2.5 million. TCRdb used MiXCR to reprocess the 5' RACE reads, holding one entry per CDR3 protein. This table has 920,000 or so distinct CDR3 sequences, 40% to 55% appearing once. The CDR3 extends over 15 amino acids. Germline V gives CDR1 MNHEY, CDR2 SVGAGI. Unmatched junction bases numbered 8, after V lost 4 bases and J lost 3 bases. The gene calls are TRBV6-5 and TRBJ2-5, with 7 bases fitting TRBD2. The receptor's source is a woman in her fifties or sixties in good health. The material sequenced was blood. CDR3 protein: CASSSSGGSEETQYF. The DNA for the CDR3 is TGTGCCAGCAGTTCGTCCGGCGGGAGTGAAGAGACCCAGTACTTC.